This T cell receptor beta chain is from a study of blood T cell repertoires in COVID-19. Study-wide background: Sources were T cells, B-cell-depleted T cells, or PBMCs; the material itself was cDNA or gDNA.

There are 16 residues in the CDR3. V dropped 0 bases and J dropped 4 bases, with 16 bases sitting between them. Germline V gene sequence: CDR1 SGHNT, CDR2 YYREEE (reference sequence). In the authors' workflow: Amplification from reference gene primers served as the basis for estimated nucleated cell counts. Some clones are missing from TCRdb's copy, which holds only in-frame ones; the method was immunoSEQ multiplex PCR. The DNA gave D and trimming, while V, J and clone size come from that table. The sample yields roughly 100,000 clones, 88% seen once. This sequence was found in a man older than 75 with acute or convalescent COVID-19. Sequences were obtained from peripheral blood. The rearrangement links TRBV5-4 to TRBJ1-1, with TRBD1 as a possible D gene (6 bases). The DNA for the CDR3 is TGTGCCAGCAGCTTGGACTCTCAGGGGCGAGGCACTGAAGCTTTCTTT. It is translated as CASSLDSQGRGTEAFF.